A single sample is the source of the 24 T cell receptor beta chains below, sequenced in a study of blood T cell repertoires in COVID-19. The data were produced by immunoSEQ multiplex PCR, yet TCRdb's version contains in-frame clones alone and is incomplete. The sample has about 210,000 clones, around 88% seen once. The sample taken for sequencing was PBMCs or T cells enriched from blood (not recorded which). The origin of the receptors is a woman in her thirties or forties with acute COVID-19.

J is TRBJ2-5 and V is TRBV5-4, with 10 bases lining up with TRBD1. V gave up 0 bases and J gave up 3 bases; unmatched junction bases: 2. Germline assignment: CDR1 SGHNT and CDR2 YYREEE (reference sequence). CDR3 length: 15 residues. The CDR3 DNA sequence: TGTGCCAGCAGCTTGGTTGGGACAGGGGAAGAGACCCAGTACTTC. This codes for CASSLVGTGEETQYF.

This clone was observed once. This chain joins TRBV7-2 and TRBJ2-1; tentative D call: TRBD2 (7 bases). Deletions cut 3 bases from V and 4 bases from J, with 22 bases between. The germline CDR1 and CDR2 sequences are SGHTA and FQGNSA. The CDR3 runs 18 residues. The CDR3 DNA sequence: TGTGCCAGCAGCTTCCCCCGGGGTGGGGGGGGGCTATACAATGAGCAGTTCTTC. Its protein is CASSFPRGGGGLYNEQFF.

This chain uses TRBV3-1 (or the pseudogene TRBV3-2) with TRBJ2-1; D remains unclear. The CDR3 is made up of 14 amino acids. Germline CDR1 and CDR2: LGHDT and YNNKEL (reference sequence). V dropped 6 bases and J dropped 7 bases, with 16 bases sitting between them. The CDR3 coding sequence is TGTGCCAGCAGAATTTCCCGAGGTGGGAATGAGCAGTTCTTC. It codes for CASRISRGGNEQFF.

This clone has more than one count but fewer than ten. The chain has TRBV29-1 and TRBJ1-2; TRBD1 matches at 7 bases. Trimming at V came to 7 bases and at J to 4 bases, leaving 6 bases not matched to a gene. The length of the CDR3 is 12 residues. Per the germline V gene, CDR1 is SQVTM and CDR2 is ANQGSEA. The DNA of the CDR3 is TGCAGCGCGGGGCGGGACAGCTATGGCTACACCTTC. It is translated as CSAGRDSYGYTF.

The genes are TRBV7-8 and TRBJ2-2; TRBD2 matches 10 bases. CDR1 is SGHVS, CDR2 FQNEAQ, per germline. V trimming: 3 bases; J trimming: 1 base; junction bases outside the gene matches: 5. CDR3 length: 17 residues. The CDR3 DNA reads as TGTGCCAGCAGCTTCGCAACTAGCGGGATGAACACCGGGGAGCTGTTTTTT. It is translated as CASSFATSGMNTGELFF.

This sequence joins TRBV7-8 and TRBJ2-3; TRBD2 matches 12 bases. The CDR3 spans 17 residues. CDR1 and CDR2 (germline): SGHVS, FQNEAQ. V lost 1 base and J lost 2; bases outside the gene matches: 4. The CDR3 reads CASSLGGLAGTTDTQYF. CDR3 in DNA: TGTGCCAGCAGCTTAGGAGGACTAGCGGGGACCACAGATACGCAGTATTTT.

This rearrangement joins TRBV4-1 to TRBJ1-2, with D tentatively TRBD1 (6 bases). Germline-derived CDR1 and CDR2 are MGHRA and YSYEKL. CDR3 length: 21 residues. The ends were cut back, 3 bases at V and 4 bases at J, with 33 bases in the middle. The CDR3 DNA reads TGCGCCAGCAGCCACCCCCCCCGCAGGGGATACGAGGGACGTGCCGGCTATGGCTACACCTTC. Its protein product is CASSHPPRRGYEGRAGYGYTF.

The chain is built from TRBV11-2 and TRBJ1-1; 7 positions agree with TRBD1. V lost 4 bases and J lost 4; bases outside the gene matches: 9. Looked up from germline, CDR1 is SGHAT and CDR2 is FQNNGV. The CDR3 extends over 15 amino acids. CDR3 sequence (DNA): TGTGCCAGCAGCTCTACGGACAGGCCCGGCACTGAAGCTTTCTTT. This sequence encodes CASSSTDRPGTEAFF.

The chain couples TRBV30 to TRBJ2-3, with D perhaps TRBD2 (5 bases). This CDR3 contains 11 residues. Trimming took off 7 bases at V and 6 bases at J, with 11 bases between the two ends. Germline CDR1 and CDR2: GTSNPN and SVGIG (reference sequence). The CDR3 sequence is CAFLWRDTQYF. In nucleotides, the CDR3 is TGTGCCTTCCTCTGGAGGGATACGCAGTATTTT.

This clone showed up just a few times. The V call is TRBV5-6, the J call TRBJ1-1; 7 bases are shared with TRBD1. CDR1 is SGHDT, CDR2 YYEEEE, per germline. V lost 2 bases, J lost 2 bases, and 9 bases stayed unmatched. This CDR3 spans 16 amino acids. DNA for the CDR3: TGTGCCAGCAGCTTACCGGACAGGAGAAGCAACACTGAAGCTTTCTTT. Protein: CASSLPDRRSNTEAFF.

This chain uses TRBV7-2 with TRBJ2-3, with 12 positions matching TRBD2. V dropped 5 bases and J dropped 4; count of bases not matched to a gene: 4. This CDR3 contains 15 residues. CDR1 is SGHTA, CDR2 FQGNSA, per germline. The CDR3 bases are TGTGCCAGCAGCCCGGGACTAGCGGGCGCAGATACGCAGTATTTT. It translates to CASSPGLAGADTQYF.

This clone has only one observation. This chain uses TRBV5-6 with TRBJ2-3; 9 bases are a match to TRBD2. Looked up from germline, CDR1 is SGHDT and CDR2 is YYEEEE. Unmatched junction bases numbered 13, after V lost 4 bases and J lost 4 bases. The CDR3 sequence is 17 residues long. CDR3 protein: CASSEPFSGGGADTQYF. CDR3 DNA sequence: TGTGCCAGCAGCGAGCCCTTTAGCGGGGGAGGCGCAGATACGCAGTATTTT. Filled out from reference TRBV5-6 and TRBJ2-3, the complete variable domain reads DAGVTQSPTHLIKTRGQQVTLRCSPKSGHDTVSWYQQALGQGPQFIFQYYEEEERQRGNFPDRFSGHQFPNYSSELNVNALLLGDSALYLCASSEPFSGGGADTQYFGPGTRLTVL.

This rearrangement joins TRBV5-5 to TRBJ1-4; no clear D gene. The V gene lost 6 bases and the J gene lost 10 bases, with 16 bases spanning the gap. Germline-derived CDR1 and CDR2 are SGHKS and YYEKEE (reference sequence). The CDR3 has 13 amino acids. The CDR3 is CASNEQSPGKLFF. CDR3 nucleotide sequence: TGTGCCAGCAACGAGCAGTCACCGGGAAAACTGTTTTTT.

The rearrangement uses TRBV7-8 and TRBJ2-3, with TRBD2 matching 7 bases. Per germline, CDR1 SGHVS and CDR2 FQNEAQ. This CDR3 region has 14 residues. After removal of 3 bases from V and 5 bases from J, the junction contained 5 bases not matched to a gene. As DNA, the CDR3 is TGTGCCAGCAGCTTGGGCGGGAGTGGAGATACGCAGTATTTT. Protein: CASSLGGSGDTQYF.

The J gene is TRBJ1-1, the V gene TRBV18; D possibly corresponds to TRBD1 (6 bases). The CDR3 sequence is 15 residues long. CDR1 and CDR2 from the germline V gene are KGHSH and LQKENI. V lost 4 bases to trimming and J lost 3 bases, with 15 bases between them. The CDR3 region has the DNA TGTGCCAGCTCACAACAGGGTGAGCGTTACACTGAAGCTTTCTTT. This sequence encodes CASSQQGERYTEAFF.

This clone was detected a few times. The chain recombines TRBV14 with TRBJ2-1; D uncertain. Per germline, CDR1 SGHDN and CDR2 FVKESK. The CDR3 has 17 residues. V lost 0 bases and J 4 bases, leaving 16 bases between the germline ends. The DNA for the CDR3 is TGTGCCAGCAGCCAAGATCTGGGCGCGACGACATACAATGAGCAGTTCTTC. Translating gives CASSQDLGATTYNEQFF.

Here the CDR3 reads CASSLARGANYGYTF. Written as DNA, the CDR3 is TGTGCCAGCAGCTTAGCGCGGGGGGCTAACTATGGCTACACCTTC. This chain joins TRBV7-2 and TRBJ1-2; D is possibly TRBD1 (5 bases). Trimming cost V 0 bases and J 0 bases, with 8 bases left between them. Per the germline V gene, CDR1 is SGHTA and CDR2 is FQGNSA. This CDR3 is built from 15 residues.

The V and J genes are TRBV5-4 and TRBJ2-2; D unresolved. Germline V lookup: CDR1 SGHNT, CDR2 YYREEE (reference sequence). Trimming removed 0 bases from V and 1 base from J, with 4 bases in between. The CDR3 is made up of 14 amino acids. DNA for the CDR3: TGTGCCAGCAGCTTGGCGGGGAACACCGGGGAGCTGTTTTTT. Its translation is CASSLAGNTGELFF.

Here the CDR3 reads CASSESSGLSTEAFF. CDR3 in DNA: TGCGCCAGCAGTGAGTCGTCAGGGTTGAGCACTGAAGCTTTCTTT. This rearrangement joins TRBV10-1 to TRBJ1-1; weak D call: TRBD1 (5 bases). The V gene lost 0 bases and the J gene lost 4 bases, with 12 bases spanning the gap. In germline, CDR1 is WNHNN, CDR2 SYGVQD (reference sequence). CDR3 length: 15 amino acids.

This chain joins TRBV5-4 and TRBJ2-2, with D possibly matching TRBD1 (6 bases). V shed 5 bases and J shed 0 bases, with 11 bases lying between them. CDR3 length: 15 residues. Germline CDR1 is SGHNT and CDR2 is YYREEE (reference sequence). CDR3 region: CASRKGQTNTGELFF. The CDR3 DNA is TGTGCCAGCAGGAAAGGACAGACGAACACCGGGGAGCTGTTTTTT.

This rearrangement joins TRBV5-1 to TRBJ1-2; perhaps TRBD1 as D (5 bases). CDR3 length: 12 amino acids. Trimming removed 4 bases from V and 6 bases from J, with 10 bases in between. Per the germline V gene, CDR1 is SGHRS and CDR2 is YFSETQ. Here the CDR3 reads CASSRGDHGYTF. CDR3 DNA: TGCGCCAGCAGCCGGGGGGACCATGGCTACACCTTC.

The rearrangement uses TRBV19 and TRBJ1-1; TRBD1 matches at 8 bases. Germline-derived CDR1 and CDR2 are LNHDA and SQIVND (reference sequence). The V and J ends lost 4 bases and 5 bases, in that order; junction bases with no gene match: 6. CDR3 length: 14 residues. The CDR3 nucleotides are TGTGCCAGTAGTAAACGACAGGGGATGACTGAAGCTTTCTTT. Protein: CASSKRQGMTEAFF.

The V gene is TRBV19, the J gene TRBJ1-2; D perhaps matches TRBD1 (5 bases). With 9 bases removed from V and 0 bases from J, the gap between germline ends came to 14 bases. Germline-derived CDR1 and CDR2 are LNHDA and SQIVND (reference sequence). The CDR3 covers 14 residues. For the CDR3, the DNA is TGTGCCAGCCGGCGACAGCAACCTAACTATGGCTACACCTTC. Residues: CASRRQQPNYGYTF.

Note on this clone: One junction end disagrees with the germline gene, perhaps due to a read error. The J gene is TRBJ2-5, the V gene TRBV7-9; tentative D call: TRBD1 (5 bases). Per the germline V gene, CDR1 is SEHNR and CDR2 is FQNEAQ (reference sequence). The CDR3 consists of 16 residues. DNA of the CDR3: TGTGCCAGCAGCCCGACCCCCTCTTGGGGCCAAAAGACCCAGTACTTC. Its protein is CASSPTPSWGQKTQYF.